This passage covers 16 T cell receptor beta chains from one sample sequenced in a study of shared clonotypes between healthy human individuals. Clones were sequenced by immunoSEQ multiplex PCR, and TCRdb holds only the in-frame ones, with some missing. The repertoire holds around 370,000 clones, just over 95% seen once, with 0.32% in the top ten. The sequencing sample was made of memory CD8+ T cells sorted from blood. Subset denoted: CD45RO+ cells pooled with CCR7-negative TemRA cells. The receptors were gathered from a man aged 25-40 years in good health.

The chain links TRBV15 to TRBJ2-7; tentatively, D is TRBD1 or TRBD2 (7 bases each). CDR3 length: 13 amino acids. Trimming took off 4 bases at V and 7 bases at J, with 14 bases between the two ends. CDR1 and CDR2 (germline): LNHNV, YYDKDF (reference sequence). CDR3 in DNA: TGTGCCACCAGCAACTACAGGGGAGGGGAGCAGTACTTC. Translated: CATSNYRGGEQYF.

The V and J genes are TRBV7-9 and TRBJ2-1, with 8 nucleotides matching TRBD2. The CDR3 is 14 residues long. With V trimmed by 0 bases and J by 10 bases, 5 bases remained unmatched. Germline V lookup: CDR1 SEHNR, CDR2 FQNEAQ (reference sequence). CDR3 sequence reads: CASSLAELAVEQFF. In DNA, the CDR3 is TGTGCCAGCAGCTTAGCCGAACTAGCGGTCGAGCAGTTCTTC.

This sequence joins TRBV28 and TRBJ2-7; weak D call: TRBD1 (6 bases). There are 12 residues in the CDR3. Germline V lookup: CDR1 MDHEN, CDR2 SYDVKM. Between the trimmed V and J ends, which lost 7 bases and 0 bases, there was a span of 7 bases. CDR3 coding DNA: TGTGCCAGCAAGGACAGCTCCTACGAGCAGTACTTC. Translating it yields CASKDSSYEQYF.

The rearrangement uses TRBV5-1 and TRBJ2-1, with 9 bases that match TRBD2. The ends lost 0 bases at V and 16 bases at J; junction bases unmatched: 5. The CDR3 is 12 residues long. Germline V gene lookup returns CDR1 SGHRS and CDR2 YFSETQ. The CDR3 protein is CASSLAGTSFFF. The DNA for the CDR3 is TGCGCCAGCAGCTTGGCCGGGACTAGCTTTTTCTTC.

This chain connects TRBV2 to TRBJ2-4; TRBD2 might be the D (5 bases). Germline V gene data show CDR1 as SNHLY and CDR2 as FYNNEI. This CDR3 is 12 amino acids long. The germline V and J ends were trimmed by 6 bases and 7 bases, with 10 bases remaining between them. The CDR3 nucleotides are TGTGCCAGCAGCGGGAAAGTGAACATTCAGTACTTC. Translating gives CASSGKVNIQYF.

The gene calls are TRBV2 and TRBJ2-7; D is undetermined. Germline CDR1 SNHLY, CDR2 FYNNEI. This CDR3 spans 10 amino acids. The germline V and J ends were trimmed by 5 bases and 6 bases, with 5 bases remaining between them. CDR3 protein: CASSSSEQYF. DNA of the CDR3: TGTGCCAGCAGTTCTTCCGAGCAGTACTTC.

The V and J genes are TRBV4-1 and TRBJ2-5; tentatively, D is TRBD1 (5 bases). CDR3 length equals 17 residues. CDR1 is MGHRA and CDR2 is YSYEKL in the germline V gene. The ends were cut back, 1 base at V and 4 bases at J, with 19 bases in the middle. CDR3 loop: CASSQVGAPRVGETQYF. The CDR3 region has the DNA TGCGCCAGCAGCCAAGTAGGCGCCCCCAGGGTTGGAGAGACCCAGTACTTC.

The rearrangement joins TRBV29-1 to TRBJ2-7; 13 bases line up with TRBD2. V trimming: 6 bases; J trimming: 4 bases; junction bases outside the gene matches: 6. This CDR3 is 14 amino acids long. CDR1 SQVTM and CDR2 ANQGSEA come from the germline V gene. CDR3 bases: TGCAGCGTCTTGGGACTAGCGGGACCATACGAGCAGTACTTC. This encodes CSVLGLAGPYEQYF.

The V call is TRBV5-4, the J call TRBJ2-4; 12 bases align to TRBD2. Germline V gene data show CDR1 as SGHNT and CDR2 as YYREEE (reference sequence). This CDR3 has 16 amino acids. Unmatched junction bases numbered 5, after V lost 0 bases and J lost 7 bases. CDR3 region: CASSLETSGSGNIQYF. In DNA form, the CDR3 reads TGTGCCAGCAGCTTGGAGACTAGCGGGAGTGGTAACATTCAGTACTTC. The full variable domain, in which reference TRBV5-4 and TRBJ2-4 provide the parts outside the CDR3, is ETGVTQSPTHLIKTRGQQVTLRCSSQSGHNTVSWYQQALGQGPQFIFQYYREEENGRGNFPPRFSGLQFPNYSSELNVNALELDDSALYLCASSLETSGSGNIQYFGAGTRLSVL.

The chain links TRBV6-6 to TRBJ1-5; D is unresolved. Germline V gene lookup returns CDR1 MNHNY and CDR2 SVGAGI (reference sequence). This CDR3 is 16 amino acids long. The V gene lost 2 bases and the J gene lost 1 base, with 12 bases spanning the gap. CDR3 sequence reads: CASSYGLSGSNQPQHF. The CDR3 nucleotides read TGTGCCAGCAGTTACGGGTTATCCGGAAGCAATCAGCCCCAGCATTTT.

Remarks on this clone: The same CDR3 can be traced to other DNA sequences in this sample. The chain recombines TRBV5-1 with TRBJ2-7; the D gene is possibly TRBD2 (6 bases). V lost 0 bases and J 2 bases, leaving 9 bases between the germline ends. CDR3 length: 14 residues. Germline V CDR1 and CDR2: SGHRS, YFSETQ. CDR3 sequence: CASSLAGGAYEQYF. As DNA, the CDR3 is TGCGCCAGCAGCTTGGCCGGGGGAGCCTACGAGCAGTACTTC.

V usage is TRBV27 and J usage is TRBJ1-5; weak D call: TRBD1 (5 bases). The germline V gene has CDR1 MNHEY and CDR2 SMNVEV (reference sequence). V lost 3 bases to trimming and J lost 5 bases, with 11 bases between them. There are 14 residues in the CDR3. CDR3 in amino acids: CASSFREGHQPQHF. The CDR3, as DNA: TGTGCCAGCAGTTTTAGGGAGGGGCATCAGCCCCAGCATTTT.

The rearrangement uses TRBV27 and TRBJ1-4; D ambiguous. The CDR3 consists of 14 residues. Trimming took 6 bases from V and 5 from J, leaving 13 bases between them. Per the germline V gene, CDR1 is MNHEY and CDR2 is SMNVEV (reference sequence). The CDR3 DNA sequence: TGTGCCAGCAGCCCCGGCCCTGGGAATGAAAAACTGTTTTTT. It translates to CASSPGPGNEKLFF.

The chain recombines TRBV4-1 with TRBJ2-3; a weak D match, TRBD2 (6 bases). Germline V gene sequence: CDR1 MGHRA, CDR2 YSYEKL. The length of the CDR3 is 15 residues. The ends were cut back, 6 bases at V and 0 bases at J, with 13 bases in the middle. Here the CDR3 reads CASRLLSGSTDTQYF. CDR3 nucleotide sequence: TGCGCCAGCAGACTTCTCAGCGGGAGCACAGATACGCAGTATTTT.

The V gene is TRBV27, the J gene TRBJ2-7; the D gene is possibly TRBD2 (6 bases). V dropped 3 bases and J dropped 0 bases, with 18 bases sitting between them. The CDR3 extends over 17 amino acids. The germline V gene encodes CDR1 MNHEY and CDR2 SMNVEV (reference sequence). The CDR3 DNA is TGTGCCAGCAGTTTTGGCGTCCCCGGGACTTACTCCTACGAGCAGTACTTC. This encodes CASSFGVPGTYSYEQYF.

The chain couples TRBV19 to TRBJ2-7; TRBD1 agrees at 10 bases. Per germline, CDR1 LNHDA and CDR2 SQIVND (reference sequence). V trimming: 4 bases; J trimming: 2 bases; junction bases outside the gene matches: 5. The CDR3 consists of 15 residues. CDR3 protein: CASSRPGQGTYEQYF. The CDR3 region has the DNA TGTGCCAGTAGTAGACCGGGACAGGGGACCTACGAGCAGTACTTC. Based on the CDR3 plus reference TRBV19 and TRBJ2-7, the full variable domain is DGGITQSPKYLFRKEGQNVTLSCEQNLNHDAMYWYRQDPGQGLRLIYYSQIVNDFQKGDIAEGYSVSREKKESFPLTVTSAQKNPTAFYLCASSRPGQGTYEQYFGPGTRLTVT.